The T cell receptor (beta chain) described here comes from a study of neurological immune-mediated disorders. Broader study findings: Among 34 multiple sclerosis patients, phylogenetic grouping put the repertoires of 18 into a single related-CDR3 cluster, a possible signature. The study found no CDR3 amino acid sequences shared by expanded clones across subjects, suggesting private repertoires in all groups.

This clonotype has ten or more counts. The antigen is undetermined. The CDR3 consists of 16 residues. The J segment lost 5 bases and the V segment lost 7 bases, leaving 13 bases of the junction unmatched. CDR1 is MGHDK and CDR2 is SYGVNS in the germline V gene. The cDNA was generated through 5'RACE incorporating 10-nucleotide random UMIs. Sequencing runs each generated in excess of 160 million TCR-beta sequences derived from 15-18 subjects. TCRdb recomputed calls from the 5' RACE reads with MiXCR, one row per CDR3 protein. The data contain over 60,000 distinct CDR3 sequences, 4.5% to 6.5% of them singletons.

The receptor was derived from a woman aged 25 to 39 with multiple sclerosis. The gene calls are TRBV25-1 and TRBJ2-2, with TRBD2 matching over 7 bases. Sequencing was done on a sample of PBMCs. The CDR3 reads CASIRDRLGGTGELFF. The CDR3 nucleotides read TGTGCCAGCATCCGCGACCGGTTGGGAGGGACCGGGGAGCTGTTTTTT.